These 16 T cell receptor beta chains came from one sample sequenced in a study of blood T cell repertoires in COVID-19. Profiled with immunoSEQ multiplex PCR; TCRdb holds only in-frame clones, not every one. The table lists approximately 200,000 clones, roughly four fifths of them singletons, with around 3% in the top ten. The material sequenced was peripheral blood. The receptors originated from a woman aged 25 to 45 who had recovered from COVID-19.

The chain recombines TRBV5-1 with TRBJ1-5, with 10 bases identical to TRBD1. CDR3 size: 16 residues. V gave up 3 bases and J gave up 5 bases; unmatched junction bases: 8. Germline V lookup: CDR1 SGHRS, CDR2 YFSETQ. CDR3 region: CASSSGTGVGDQPQHF. The CDR3 bases are TGCGCCAGCAGCTCCGGGACAGGGGTTGGGGATCAGCCCCAGCATTTT. Variable domain in full (rest from reference TRBV5-1 and TRBJ1-5): KAGVTQTPRYLIKTRGQQVTLSCSPISGHRSVSWYQQTPGQGLQFLFEYFSETQRNKGNFPGRFSGRQFSNSRSEMNVSTLELGDSALYLCASSSGTGVGDQPQHFGDGTRLSIL.

This clone showed up just once. V is TRBV11-2 and J is TRBJ2-1; possibly TRBD2 for D (6 bases). Trimming took off 8 bases at V and 8 bases at J, with 22 bases between the two ends. The V gene's germline CDR1 is SGHAT and CDR2 FQNNGV. The CDR3 is 15 residues long. The CDR3 DNA is TGTGCCAGCGGCCGACTGCCGGGAGAATCCCATGAGCAGTTCTTC. It encodes CASGRLPGESHEQFF.

CDR3 protein: CASTGGGKKNYGYTF. The CDR3, as DNA: TGTGCCAGCACGGGTGGGGGGAAGAAAAACTATGGCTACACCTTC. The rearrangement links TRBV6-5 to TRBJ1-2, with D possibly matching TRBD1 (5 bases). CDR1 MNHEY and CDR2 SVGAGI come from the germline V gene. V was cut by 7 bases and J by 2 bases, with 17 bases left in between. The CDR3 consists of 15 residues.

This chain connects TRBV15 to TRBJ2-3, with 9 bases lining up with TRBD1. The CDR3 covers 14 residues. V lost 4 bases to trimming and J lost 4 bases; unmatched junction nucleotides: 3. Per the germline V gene, CDR1 is LNHNV and CDR2 is YYDKDF (reference sequence). The CDR3 here is CATSTRQGADTQYF. In DNA form, the CDR3 reads TGTGCCACCAGCACAAGACAGGGGGCAGATACGCAGTATTTT.

The chain employs TRBV19 and TRBJ1-6; maybe TRBD1 (6 bases). V lost 9 bases and J 10 bases, leaving 19 bases between the germline ends. The CDR3 is 14 residues long. Germline-derived CDR1 and CDR2 are LNHDA and SQIVND (reference sequence). DNA for the CDR3: TGTGCCAGCTTGGGTCTGGGGGCATACTCACCCCTCCACTTT. Translating it yields CASLGLGAYSPLHF.

This chain uses TRBV5-6 with TRBJ2-7; 7 bases match TRBD2. V trimming: 6 bases; J trimming: 6 bases; junction bases outside the gene matches: 12. Germline V CDR1 and CDR2: SGHDT, YYEEEE. This CDR3 has 14 residues. In nucleotides, the CDR3 is TGTGCCAGCAACGGTAGGGACTACTTCCTCGAGCAGTACTTC. Translation: CASNGRDYFLEQYF.

The chain joins TRBV5-6 to TRBJ2-1; 9 nucleotides line up with TRBD2. The V gene's germline CDR1 is SGHDT and CDR2 YYEEEE. The CDR3 totals 15 residues. V shed 3 bases and J 8 bases; nucleotides not matched to a gene: 9. CDR3 DNA sequence: TGTGCCAGCAGCTCGGTTAGCGGGAGTCAGGATGAGCAGTTCTTC. Its translation: CASSSVSGSQDEQFF.

The chain couples TRBV6-5 to TRBJ1-6; 8 nucleotides match TRBD1. CDR1 and CDR2 from the germline V gene are MNHEY and SVGAGI. The V segment lost 2 bases and the J segment 10 bases; nucleotides outside the gene matches: 10. CDR3 length: 16 residues. The CDR3 is CASSYRSIDRGSPLHF. The DNA for the CDR3 is TGTGCCAGCAGTTACCGATCTATAGACAGGGGCTCACCCCTCCACTTT.

This clone was observed a handful of times. The rearrangement uses TRBV3-1 (or the pseudogene TRBV3-2) and TRBJ2-5; 7 bases fit TRBD2. This CDR3 has 15 residues. J was trimmed by 6 bases and V by 3 bases; bases with no gene match: 10. Germline V CDR1 and CDR2: LGHDT, YNNKEL (reference sequence). CDR3 loop: CASSHVGAGVKTQYF. The CDR3 DNA reads as TGTGCCAGCAGCCATGTAGGGGCGGGAGTAAAGACCCAGTACTTC.

This chain connects TRBV19 to TRBJ1-1, with TRBD1 as a possible D gene (5 bases). Per the germline V gene, CDR1 is LNHDA and CDR2 is SQIVND (reference sequence). This CDR3 has 14 amino acids. Trimming took off 1 base at V and 5 bases at J, with 11 bases between the two ends. CDR3 loop: CASSIVRGGTEAFF. The CDR3 nucleotides are TGTGCCAGTAGTATAGTGAGGGGAGGGACTGAAGCTTTCTTT.

The chain links TRBV21-1 to TRBJ1-2; TRBD1 reflects the table's D call only, with no check against the DNA. TRBV21-1 is deemed a pseudogene. CDR3 length equals 14 residues. The CDR3 DNA follows: TGTGCCAGCAGCAGAGACAGGGAAGCCTATGGCTACACCTTC. Encoded protein: CASSRDREAYGYTF.

This clone was found a few times. The chain links TRBV19 to TRBJ2-2, with 7 bases lining up with TRBD1. The CDR3 has 14 amino acids. CDR1 is LNHDA and CDR2 is SQIVND in the germline V gene (reference sequence). V shed 8 bases and J 7 bases; nucleotides not matched to a gene: 10. The CDR3 DNA is TGTGCCAGTTCACGACAGGGAACAAGCGGGGAGCTGTTTTTT. It is translated as CASSRQGTSGELFF.

The chain couples TRBV2 to TRBJ1-2; 8 bases fit TRBD1. The CDR3 consists of 16 residues. V lost 0 bases and J lost 4; bases outside the gene matches: 7. Germline V CDR1 and CDR2: SNHLY, FYNNEI. CDR3 DNA sequence: TGTGCCAGCAGTGAAGCTGGACAGGGTTTTGGCTATGGCTACACCTTC. It specifies CASSEAGQGFGYGYTF.

The sample holds one count of this clone. The J gene is TRBJ1-5, the V gene TRBV2; 8 nucleotides line up with TRBD1. V gave up 4 bases and J gave up 3 bases; unmatched junction bases: 11. Per germline, CDR1 SNHLY and CDR2 FYNNEI. The CDR3 sequence is 17 residues long. Written as DNA, the CDR3 is TGTGCCAGCAGTGTTACAAGAACAGGGGGTCCCAATCAGCCCCAGCATTTT. This encodes CASSVTRTGGPNQPQHF. The variable domain in full, with the rest retrieved from reference TRBV2 and TRBJ1-5, is EPEVTQTPSHQVTQMGQEVILRCVPISNHLYFYWYRQILGQKVEFLVSFYNNEISEKSEIFDDQFSVERPDGSNFTLKIRSTKLEDSAMYFCASSVTRTGGPNQPQHFGDGTRLSIL.

This clone occurred a few times. The rearrangement links TRBV2 to TRBJ1-1, with TRBD1 identical over 7 bases. CDR3 length: 15 amino acids. Germline V gene lookup returns CDR1 SNHLY and CDR2 FYNNEI. V shed 4 bases and J 3 bases; nucleotides not matched to a gene: 8. The CDR3 DNA sequence: TGTGCCAGCAGTGTTGACAGGGTTCCAGACACTGAAGCTTTCTTT. Translated, it gives CASSVDRVPDTEAFF. The full variable domain, completed using reference TRBV2 and TRBJ1-1, is EPEVTQTPSHQVTQMGQEVILRCVPISNHLYFYWYRQILGQKVEFLVSFYNNEISEKSEIFDDQFSVERPDGSNFTLKIRSTKLEDSAMYFCASSVDRVPDTEAFFGQGTRLTVV.

The chain combines TRBV6-5 with TRBJ2-1, with D maybe TRBD2 (5 bases). The length of the CDR3 is 15 residues. V dropped 8 bases and J dropped 0 bases, with 14 bases sitting between them. Per germline, CDR1 MNHEY and CDR2 SVGAGI. CDR3 in amino acids: CASSWTGISYNEQFF. The CDR3 nucleotides are TGTGCCAGCTCTTGGACTGGAATCTCCTACAATGAGCAGTTCTTC.